These 23 T cell receptor beta chains were all obtained from the same sample, sequenced in a study of T cells in tuberculosis. Libraries were prepared by immunoSEQ multiplex PCR; TCRdb keeps only in-frame clonotypes and omits some of them. The repertoire holds 45,000 or so clones, with 95% as singletons. The specimen sequenced was PBMCs. These receptors all stem from a donor aged 10-35 years with latent tuberculosis or without tuberculosis infection.

The chain employs TRBV2 and TRBJ1-3; 10 nucleotides match TRBD1. V was pared by 4 bases and J by 4 bases, with 4 bases of the junction left unmatched. This CDR3 spans 15 amino acids. CDR1 is SNHLY and CDR2 is FYNNEI in the germline V gene. The CDR3 DNA reads TGTGCCAGCAGTGGACAGGGGGCGCCAGGAAACACCATATATTTT. Protein sequence: CASSGQGAPGNTIYF.

The rearrangement joins TRBV6-5 to TRBJ1-2, with no clear D. The CDR3 length is 15 residues. Trimming removed 0 bases from V and 2 bases from J, with 10 bases in between. CDR1 MNHEY and CDR2 SVGAGI come from the germline V gene. This CDR3 is CASSYSRVRNYGYTF. The CDR3 coding sequence is TGTGCCAGCAGTTACTCGAGGGTACGAAACTATGGCTACACCTTC.

The chain uses TRBV5-1 and TRBJ1-3; D not resolved. Trimming pared 4 bases from V and 0 bases from J, leaving 11 bases between. There are 15 residues in the CDR3. CDR1 and CDR2 from the germline V gene are SGHRS and YFSETQ. Written as DNA, the CDR3 is TGCGCCAGCAGCGTAGGACGGGACTCTGGAAACACCATATATTTT. Encoded protein: CASSVGRDSGNTIYF.

The V call is TRBV5-8, the J call TRBJ2-2, with 13 bases that match TRBD2. Trimming cost V 4 bases and J 2 bases; bases outside gene matches: 11. CDR3 length equals 19 residues. Germline-derived CDR1 and CDR2 are SGHTS and YDEGEE. The CDR3 nucleotides are TGTGCCAGCAGCCCAGGACTAGCGGGGGAGCTTAGTAACACCGGGGAGCTGTTTTTT. This sequence encodes CASSPGLAGELSNTGELFF.

V gene TRBV2 combines with J gene TRBJ1-6; a possible D gene is TRBD1 (6 bases). V was trimmed by 8 bases and J by 11 bases, leaving 19 bases between them. Germline V gives CDR1 SNHLY, CDR2 FYNNEI. This CDR3 comprises 14 residues. This chain's CDR3 is CASDFQGLLAPLHF. As DNA, the CDR3 is TGTGCCAGCGATTTTCAGGGGTTGTTGGCACCCCTCCACTTT.

V is TRBV9 and J is TRBJ2-3; maybe TRBD2 (7 bases). Germline CDR1 and CDR2: SGDLS and YYNGEE. V was clipped by 3 bases and J by 3 bases, with 17 bases between them. The CDR3 is made up of 16 amino acids. CDR3 sequence (DNA): TGTGCCAGCAGCGCACAGGGAGGGGATGGGACAGATACGCAGTATTTT. This gives the protein CASSAQGGDGTDTQYF.

V is TRBV5-5 and J is TRBJ1-2; 7 bases agree with TRBD1. CDR1 is SGHKS, CDR2 YYEKEE, per germline (reference sequence). This CDR3 is built from 14 residues. V lost 5 bases, J lost 4 bases, and 8 bases stayed unmatched. CDR3 protein: CASRGTEKGYGYTF. CDR3 bases: TGTGCCAGCAGAGGGACAGAGAAGGGCTATGGCTACACCTTC.

The chain combines TRBV28 with TRBJ2-6; D perhaps matches TRBD1 (6 bases). Trimming pared 5 bases from V and 4 bases from J, leaving 21 bases between. Germline V gene sequence: CDR1 MDHEN, CDR2 SYDVKM. The CDR3 is 18 residues long. As DNA, the CDR3 is TGTGCCAGCAGTAACAGGGCCCCGTACCTCCCAGGGGCCAACGTCCTGACTTTC. Amino acids: CASSNRAPYLPGANVLTF.

This clone appeared a single time. This chain connects TRBV5-1 to TRBJ1-1; maybe TRBD1 (5 bases). The CDR3 spans 15 residues. The V gene lost 4 bases and the J gene lost 5 bases, with 18 bases spanning the gap. In germline, CDR1 is SGHRS, CDR2 YFSETQ. DNA for the CDR3: TGCGCCAGCAGCCTTAGGGGTTTCGGCGAAACTGAAGCTTTCTTT. Protein product: CASSLRGFGETEAFF. The complete variable domain, with remaining parts taken from reference TRBV5-1 and TRBJ1-1, reads KAGVTQTPRYLIKTRGQQVTLSCSPISGHRSVSWYQQTPGQGLQFLFEYFSETQRNKGNFPGRFSGRQFSNSRSEMNVSTLELGDSALYLCASSLRGFGETEAFFGQGTRLTVV.

The chain combines TRBV19 with TRBJ1-1; D possibly corresponds to TRBD1 (6 bases). Trimming shortened V by 6 bases and J by 1 base, and 9 bases separated the two germline ends. CDR1 and CDR2 from the germline V gene are LNHDA and SQIVND (reference sequence). The CDR3 is 13 amino acids. In DNA form, the CDR3 reads TGTGCCAGTAGCCAGGGGTGGAACACTGAAGCTTTCTTT. It translates to CASSQGWNTEAFF.

This chain links TRBV2 with TRBJ2-6; 7 bases fit TRBD2. There are 16 residues in the CDR3. J gave up 1 base and V 5 bases, and 5 bases lay outside the gene matches. Germline V lookup: CDR1 SNHLY, CDR2 FYNNEI. CDR3 nucleotides: TGTGCCAGCAGTAGCGGGGTCCTATCTGGGGCCAACGTCCTGACTTTC. The encoded protein is CASSSGVLSGANVLTF.

The chain joins TRBV29-1 to TRBJ1-1; 8 nucleotides line up with TRBD1. The CDR3 spans 13 residues. Germline lookup yields CDR1 SQVTM and CDR2 ANQGSEA. V lost 1 base, J lost 6 bases, and 4 bases stayed unmatched. CDR3 DNA sequence: TGCAGCGTTGAAGTGGACAGGGACCCTGAAGCTTTCTTT. This sequence encodes CSVEVDRDPEAFF. Full variable domain (outside the CDR3, taken from reference TRBV29-1 and TRBJ1-1): SAVISQKPSRDICQRGTSLTIQCQVDSQVTMMFWYRQQPGQSLTLIATANQGSEATYESGFVIDKFPISRPNLTFSTLTVSNMSPEDSSIYLCSVEVDRDPEAFFGQGTRLTVV.

The chain links TRBV5-4 to TRBJ2-3; 8 positions agree with TRBD1. Germline lookup yields CDR1 SGHNT and CDR2 YYREEE (reference sequence). The CDR3 runs to 15 residues. The J segment lost 6 bases and the V segment lost 4 bases, leaving 10 bases of the junction unmatched. CDR3 nucleotide sequence: TGTGCCAGCAGCCTAGCCGGGACAGGTTCGGATACGCAGTATTTT. It yields the protein CASSLAGTGSDTQYF.

V usage is TRBV28 and J usage is TRBJ1-6, with 7 bases that match TRBD1. Germline V gives CDR1 MDHEN, CDR2 SYDVKM. The V and J ends lost 6 bases and 0 bases, in that order; junction bases with no gene match: 2. This CDR3 comprises 15 residues. Here the CDR3 DNA reads TGTGCCAGCAGAGGGGGCAGCTCCTATAATTCACCCCTCCACTTT. Protein: CASRGGSSYNSPLHF.

This clone came up once. The chain couples TRBV7-9 to TRBJ1-5; 7 bases are shared with TRBD1. The ends lost 1 base at V and 5 bases at J; junction bases unmatched: 8. The CDR3 sequence is 16 residues long. Germline assignment: CDR1 SEHNR and CDR2 FQNEAQ (reference sequence). CDR3 bases: TGTGCCAGCAGCTTAGGATTGGCAGGGGGGCATCAGCCCCAGCATTTT. Encoded protein: CASSLGLAGGHQPQHF.

This rearrangement joins TRBV21-1 to TRBJ2-7; the listed D gene, TRBD2, was not tested against the DNA. TRBV21-1 is reported as a pseudogene. This CDR3 is built from 15 residues. This chain's CDR3 is CASSGRGADSYEQYF. The CDR3 coding sequence is TGTGCCAGCAGCGGACGGGGGGCAGATTCCTACGAGCAGTACTTC.

The chain has TRBV5-1 and TRBJ2-5; maybe TRBD1 (6 bases). The ends were cut back, 0 bases at V and 2 bases at J, with 14 bases in the middle. This CDR3 is built from 16 residues. The germline gives CDR1 SGHRS, CDR2 YFSETQ. DNA for the CDR3: TGCGCCAGCAGCTTGGTAGGGCAGGGGAGACAAGAGACCCAGTACTTC. Its translation is CASSLVGQGRQETQYF.

The chain employs TRBV5-4 and TRBJ2-1, with no clear D. CDR1 and CDR2 (germline): SGHNT, YYREEE (reference sequence). The V gene lost 0 bases and the J gene lost 5 bases, with 9 bases spanning the gap. There are 14 residues in the CDR3. CDR3 bases: TGTGCCAGCAGCTTGGCTGAAGTAGACAATGAGCAGTTCTTC. This codes for CASSLAEVDNEQFF.

The J gene is TRBJ1-1, the V gene TRBV9; 7 nucleotides agree with TRBD1. The CDR3 extends over 17 amino acids. Per germline, CDR1 SGDLS and CDR2 YYNGEE. After removal of 1 base from V and 3 bases from J, the junction contained 12 bases not matched to a gene. CDR3 in amino acids: CASSVTPRTGVYTEAFF. CDR3 bases: TGTGCCAGCAGCGTAACCCCACGAACAGGGGTGTACACTGAAGCTTTCTTT.

The chain combines TRBV7-9 with TRBJ2-7, with 12 nucleotides matching TRBD2. The CDR3 is 15 amino acids. Germline V gene sequence: CDR1 SEHNR, CDR2 FQNEAQ (reference sequence). The V segment lost 5 bases and the J segment 3 bases; nucleotides outside the gene matches: 5. CDR3 nucleotides: TGTGCCAGCAGCCCTCGACTAGCGGGGGACTACGAGCAGTACTTC. This codes for CASSPRLAGDYEQYF.

The CDR3 region has the DNA TGTGCCAGCACCCTAGTGGGTTCTAACTATGGCTACACCTTC. Protein product: CASTLVGSNYGYTF. V usage is TRBV11-2 and J usage is TRBJ1-2; D is unclear. The V and J ends lost 7 bases and 0 bases respectively, with 12 bases between them. The CDR3 extends over 14 amino acids. Germline loops: CDR1 SGHAT, CDR2 FQNNGV.

The chain joins TRBV6-1 to TRBJ1-3; unclear D gene. Germline V gene lookup returns CDR1 MNHNS and CDR2 SASEGT. The length of the CDR3 is 15 residues. The V end was cut by 1 base, the J end by 3 bases, with 10 bases between. The CDR3 loop is CASSEVADGGNTIYF. Written as DNA, the CDR3 is TGTGCCAGCAGTGAAGTAGCGGACGGTGGAAACACCATATATTTT.

V usage is TRBV4-2 and J usage is TRBJ2-7; 8 bases agree with TRBD2. Germline V gives CDR1 LGHNA, CDR2 YNFKEQ. With V trimmed by 1 base and J by 3 bases, 5 bases remained unmatched. The length of the CDR3 is 15 residues. CDR3 amino acids: CASSQAISGDYEQYF. The CDR3 DNA reads TGTGCCAGCAGCCAAGCTATTAGCGGGGACTACGAGCAGTACTTC.